One and the same sample provided the 10 T cell receptor beta chains below, sequenced in a study of shared clonotypes between healthy human individuals. Assay: immunoSEQ multiplex PCR; the TCRdb copy retains only in-frame clones and omits some. Here the sample spans some 700,000 clones, around 90% being singletons. Input material: memory CD8+ T cells from PBMCs. The sample's subset: CD45RO+ cells pooled with CCR7-negative TemRA cells. These receptors were collected from a man younger than 30 in good health. Some clones in this sample may be carry-over from other donors' samples.

CDR3 sequence reads: CASSPLSYEQYF. The CDR3 DNA sequence: TGTGCCAGCAGCCCCCTGTCCTACGAGCAGTACTTC. The chain recombines TRBV13 with TRBJ2-7, with D unclear. Germline CDR1 reads PRHDT; CDR2 reads FYEKMQ (reference sequence). V dropped 5 bases and J dropped 1 base, with 6 bases sitting between them. The CDR3 is 12 amino acids. Supplemented by reference TRBV13 and TRBJ2-7, the full variable domain reads AAGVIQSPRHLIKEKRETATLKCYPIPRHDTVYWYQQGPGQDPQFLISFYEKMQSDKGSIPDRFSAQQFSDYHSELNMSSLELGDSALYFCASSPLSYEQYFGPGTRLTVT.

This chain joins TRBV9 and TRBJ2-3; the match to TRBD2 covers 7 bases. This CDR3 comprises 15 residues. With V trimmed by 1 base and J by 4 bases, 6 bases remained unmatched. From germline, CDR1 is SGDLS and CDR2 YYNGEE. The CDR3 DNA sequence: TGTGCCAGCAGCGTAATCCCGGGAGGCCCAGATACGCAGTATTTT. Translating it yields CASSVIPGGPDTQYF.

This rearrangement joins TRBV23-1 to TRBJ2-6; TRBD1 agrees at 8 bases. TRBV23-1 is treated as an ORF (open reading frame) with a function not yet certain. The trim removed 1 base at V and 2 bases at J, leaving 10 bases unmatched. This CDR3 has 19 residues. The CDR3 reads CASSQFPRTGCTGANVLTF. Written as DNA, the CDR3 is TGCGCCAGCAGTCAATTCCCCCGGACAGGGTGTACTGGGGCCAACGTCCTGACTTTC.

The chain links TRBV5-1 to TRBJ2-1, with a tentative D call TRBD2 (8 bases). Deletions cut 4 bases from V and 8 bases from J, with 22 bases between. Germline values: CDR1 SGHRS, CDR2 YFSETQ. This CDR3 comprises 16 residues. The CDR3, as DNA: TGCGCCAGCAGCCTAAGGTCAGGGGGACTAGTAGATGAGCAGTTCTTC. It encodes CASSLRSGGLVDEQFF.

The chain couples TRBV9 to TRBJ2-3; a weak D match, TRBD2 (6 bases). CDR3 length: 17 amino acids. V lost 3 bases, J lost 0 bases, and 17 bases lay in between. Per germline, CDR1 SGDLS and CDR2 YYNGEE. CDR3 amino acids: CASSADLSGPSTDTQYF. The CDR3 region has the DNA TGTGCCAGCAGCGCAGACCTTAGCGGCCCTAGCACAGATACGCAGTATTTT.

In this sample, this clone turned up once. The sample has other DNA sequences that encode this CDR3 too. The chain carries TRBV6-5 and TRBJ1-5, with TRBD1 matching over 7 bases. The length of the CDR3 is 13 residues. Germline CDR1 is MNHEY and CDR2 is SVGAGI. The J segment lost 6 bases and the V segment lost 5 bases, leaving 4 bases of the junction unmatched. CDR3 nucleotides: TGTGCCAGCAGTGAGGGGGCCGGTCAGCCCCAGCATTTT. Its protein product is CASSEGAGQPQHF.

In nucleotides, the CDR3 is TGCGCCAGCAGCCAAGTCGGGAAAGCCAAAAACATTCAGTACTTC. Its protein is CASSQVGKAKNIQYF. The J gene is TRBJ2-4, the V gene TRBV4-1; D may be TRBD2 (5 bases). Trimming stripped 1 base from V and 0 bases from J, with 7 bases between. Per germline, CDR1 MGHRA and CDR2 YSYEKL. The CDR3 is 15 amino acids.

The chain couples TRBV28 to TRBJ2-2, with unresolved D. The ends were cut back, 5 bases at V and 0 bases at J, with 13 bases in the middle. The germline V gene has CDR1 MDHEN and CDR2 SYDVKM. The CDR3 spans 16 residues. The CDR3, as DNA: TGTGCCAGCAGTCCAGTCGGCGGAGCGAACACCGGGGAGCTGTTTTTT. Protein product: CASSPVGGANTGELFF.

The chain uses TRBV9 and TRBJ1-3; the D gene is possibly TRBD1 (5 bases). Trimming left V 7 bases short and J 4 bases short, with 18 bases between. Germline CDR1 SGDLS, CDR2 YYNGEE. This CDR3 spans 15 amino acids. CDR3 region: CASGRPGVFGNTIYF. In nucleotides, the CDR3 is TGTGCCAGCGGTAGGCCGGGGGTGTTCGGAAACACCATATATTTT.

The V call is TRBV19, the J call TRBJ2-7; D might be TRBD2 (5 bases). CDR3 length equals 14 residues. CDR1 and CDR2 (germline): LNHDA, SQIVND (reference sequence). The ends were cut back, 3 bases at V and 5 bases at J, with 14 bases in the middle. Here the CDR3 DNA reads TGTGCCAGTAGTATTTCATCGGGGTCCAACGAGCAGTACTTC. Amino acids: CASSISSGSNEQYF.